These 17 T cell receptor beta chains were all obtained from the same sample, sequenced in a study of blood T cell repertoires in COVID-19. The method was immunoSEQ multiplex PCR; TCRdb's version includes in-frame clones alone and lacks a portion of them. The table lists around 52,000 clones, roughly 82% of them singletons. The source material was peripheral blood. Every receptor here comes from a woman aged 55-69 years with acute or convalescent COVID-19.

This clone was recorded a few times. The chain recombines TRBV6-1 with TRBJ1-3, with D tentatively TRBD1 (5 bases). Germline CDR1 reads MNHNS; CDR2 reads SASEGT. This CDR3 has 15 residues. V dropped 2 bases and J dropped 1 base, with 9 bases sitting between them. The CDR3 reads CASSEQDTSGNTIYF. For the CDR3, the DNA is TGTGCCAGCAGTGAACAGGACACATCTGGAAACACCATATATTTT.

The chain couples TRBV24-1 to TRBJ2-1, with TRBD1 identical over 7 bases. CDR1 and CDR2 (germline): KGHDR, SFDVKD. CDR3 length: 16 residues. V was clipped by 2 bases and J by 4 bases; unmatched bases: 7. CDR3: CATSDSSGTEYNEQFF. The CDR3 bases are TGTGCCACCAGTGATTCCTCCGGGACAGAATACAATGAGCAGTTCTTC.

This chain links TRBV19 with TRBJ1-1, with 10 bases fitting TRBD1. The ends lost 4 bases at V and 4 bases at J; junction bases unmatched: 15. Germline V gene sequence: CDR1 LNHDA, CDR2 SQIVND (reference sequence). The CDR3 is made up of 18 amino acids. The CDR3 nucleotides are TGTGCCAGTAGTACCCTAGTGCTGGGGACAGGGGACGGCACTGAAGCTTTCTTT. The encoded protein is CASSTLVLGTGDGTEAFF.

The gene calls are TRBV5-1 and TRBJ1-4, with TRBD1 identical over 7 bases. CDR1 is SGHRS, CDR2 YFSETQ, per germline. The CDR3 is made up of 15 amino acids. J gave up 0 bases and V 4 bases, and 3 bases lay outside the gene matches. The CDR3 coding sequence is TGCGCCAGCAGCCGGGACAGCGCAACTAATGAAAAACTGTTTTTT. Protein sequence: CASSRDSATNEKLFF.

V gene TRBV11-3 combines with J gene TRBJ2-3; 9 bases map to TRBD2. From germline, CDR1 is SGHNT and CDR2 YENEEA. This CDR3 is 15 amino acids long. J was trimmed by 4 bases and V by 5 bases; bases with no gene match: 7. The CDR3 DNA is TGTGCCAGCAGCGCCTCAAGCGGGGGGTCAGATACGCAGTATTTT. Translated: CASSASSGGSDTQYF.

This clone was observed a single time. The chain employs TRBV30 and TRBJ1-5; D not resolved. Deletions cut 0 bases from V and 2 bases from J, with 14 bases between. Germline lookup yields CDR1 GTSNPN and CDR2 SVGIG (reference sequence). The CDR3 runs to 16 residues. The CDR3 nucleotides are TGTGCCTGGAGTGTTTTGAGCCCCCCGGGCAATCAGCCCCAGCATTTT. It encodes CAWSVLSPPGNQPQHF.

The CDR3: CASSPTQGGSTDTQYF. The CDR3 DNA reads TGTGCCAGCTCACCAACCCAGGGTGGCTCCACAGATACGCAGTATTTT. The J gene is TRBJ2-3, the V gene TRBV18; D is perhaps TRBD1 (5 bases). Trimming stripped 2 bases from V and 2 bases from J, with 14 bases between. Looked up from germline, CDR1 is KGHSH and CDR2 is LQKENI. The CDR3 loop spans 16 amino acids.

The CDR3 DNA is TGTGCCAGCTCCCAAACCAGAAGCGGGGGACCCGGGGAGCTGTTTTTT. It is translated as CASSQTRSGGPGELFF. J is TRBJ2-2 and V is TRBV18, with 8 bases lining up with TRBD2. Germline loops: CDR1 KGHSH, CDR2 LQKENI. The ends lost 6 bases at V and 6 bases at J; junction bases unmatched: 12. The CDR3 contains 16 residues.

V usage is TRBV10-3 and J usage is TRBJ2-1, with 10 bases lining up with TRBD1. From germline, CDR1 is ENHRY and CDR2 SYGVKD. This CDR3 is 15 amino acids long. Unmatched junction bases numbered 5, after V lost 3 bases and J lost 6 bases. In nucleotides, the CDR3 is TGTGCCATCAGTGATAGGGACAGGGGACTCAATGAGCAGTTCTTC. Its protein is CAISDRDRGLNEQFF.

The chain couples TRBV3-1 (or the pseudogene TRBV3-2) to TRBJ2-3; TRBD2 agrees at 10 bases. V shed 1 base, J shed 0 bases, and the junction held 7 bases outside the gene matches. This CDR3 is 18 amino acids long. Looked up from germline, CDR1 is LGHDT and CDR2 is YNNKEL (reference sequence). This CDR3 reads CASSQGLAGVTSTDTQYF. Written as DNA, the CDR3 is TGTGCCAGCAGCCAAGGGCTAGCGGGGGTAACTAGCACAGATACGCAGTATTTT.

This chain connects TRBV2 to TRBJ1-5, with TRBD1 as a possible D gene (6 bases). In germline, CDR1 is SNHLY, CDR2 FYNNEI. The CDR3 runs 15 residues. Trimming left V 6 bases short and J 6 bases short, with 18 bases between. The CDR3 loop reads CASSPGGGLGQPQHF. DNA of the CDR3: TGTGCCAGCAGCCCCGGGGGGGGGCTGGGTCAGCCCCAGCATTTT.

The V and J genes are TRBV6-1 and TRBJ1-5; TRBD1 might be the D (6 bases). Germline V gives CDR1 MNHNS, CDR2 SASEGT. The CDR3 consists of 16 residues. The V end lost 0 bases, the J end lost 8 bases, and 17 bases lay between the germline ends. The CDR3 is CASSEAWDTWGEPQHF. In nucleotides, the CDR3 is TGTGCCAGCAGTGAAGCTTGGGACACCTGGGGAGAGCCCCAGCATTTT.

This chain connects TRBV2 to TRBJ2-1; possible D gene TRBD1, 5 bases. This CDR3 has 13 residues. Germline loops: CDR1 SNHLY, CDR2 FYNNEI. V was clipped by 5 bases and J by 5 bases, with 10 bases between them. The CDR3 loop reads CASSTDRNNEQFF. The CDR3 DNA reads TGTGCCAGCAGTACCGACAGAAACAATGAGCAGTTCTTC.

The chain combines TRBV14 with TRBJ1-1, with a tentative D call TRBD1 (6 bases). CDR3 size: 15 residues. Trimming stripped 0 bases from V and 8 bases from J, with 16 bases between. Germline CDR1 SGHDN, CDR2 FVKESK. The CDR3 region has the DNA TGTGCCAGCAGCCAAGATTACGGACAGTGGGCGGAAGCTTTCTTT. Its translation is CASSQDYGQWAEAFF.

This clone was counted only a few times. The V gene is TRBV7-2, the J gene TRBJ2-3, with 7 bases identical to TRBD1. V dropped 5 bases and J dropped 5; count of bases not matched to a gene: 7. CDR1 and CDR2 from the germline V gene are SGHTA and FQGNSA. The CDR3 length is 14 residues. The CDR3 is CASSGYRGQDTQYF. The CDR3 bases are TGTGCCAGCAGCGGATACAGGGGTCAAGATACGCAGTATTTT.

This chain uses TRBV4-2 with TRBJ2-7; D possibly corresponds to TRBD2 (5 bases). Germline CDR1 is LGHNA and CDR2 is YNFKEQ. CDR3 length: 14 residues. Trimming took 1 base from V and 0 from J, leaving 7 bases between them. CDR3 sequence (DNA): TGTGCCAGCAGCCAAGTGGGGAGCTCCTACGAGCAGTACTTC. This sequence encodes CASSQVGSSYEQYF.

This chain connects TRBV3-1 (or the pseudogene TRBV3-2) to TRBJ2-2; TRBD1 is a possible D gene (5 bases). CDR1 LGHDT and CDR2 YNNKEL come from the germline V gene (reference sequence). V dropped 7 bases and J dropped 0 bases, with 15 bases sitting between them. The CDR3 loop spans 16 amino acids. This CDR3 is CASTKVPQANTGELFF. In DNA form, the CDR3 reads TGTGCCAGCACCAAAGTCCCACAGGCGAACACCGGGGAGCTGTTTTTT.